This TCR beta chain was sequenced in a study of cytomegalovirus exposure and HLA in healthy donors. Use of 60 Vbeta and 13 Jbeta primers characterized the PCR. Sequencing was performed with immunoSEQ multiplex PCR; in TCRdb, only in-frame clones are kept and a portion is missing. This table has around 70,000 clones, 65% to 85% appearing once. Findings and caveats of the study: Sequencing probably produced one cluster of sequence variants that were highly shared. Productive status was seen about 90% or about 30% of the time for most TCR beta V segments in an earlier analysis.

V trimming: 5 bases; J trimming: 12 bases; junction bases outside the gene matches: 7. CDR1 and CDR2 from the germline V gene are SEHNR and FQNEAQ (reference sequence). This CDR3 has 12 residues. This clone was seen a single time. Its target is not known. Sequencing was carried out using PBMCs. V is TRBV7-9 and J is TRBJ1-2; 9 nucleotides match TRBD1. The receptor's source is a man in his 70s in good health and CMV-seronegative. The CDR3 loop is CASSIGQGYHTF. The CDR3 nucleotides are TGTGCCAGCAGCATCGGACAGGGGTACCACACCTTC.